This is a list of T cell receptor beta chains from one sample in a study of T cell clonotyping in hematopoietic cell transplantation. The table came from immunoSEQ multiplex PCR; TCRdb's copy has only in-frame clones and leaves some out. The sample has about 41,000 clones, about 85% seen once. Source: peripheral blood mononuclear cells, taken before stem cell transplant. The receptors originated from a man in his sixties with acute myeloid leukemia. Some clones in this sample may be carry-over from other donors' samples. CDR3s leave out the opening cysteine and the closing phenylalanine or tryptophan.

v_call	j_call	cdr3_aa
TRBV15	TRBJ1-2	ATSREQGASNYGYT
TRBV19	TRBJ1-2	ASRLGTTYGYT
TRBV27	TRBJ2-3	ASTPGQFTDTQY
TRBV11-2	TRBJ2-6	ASSLGRRSGANVLT
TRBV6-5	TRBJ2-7	ASSYRGSSSYEQY
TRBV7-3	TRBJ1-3	ASSLAGTDSGNTIY
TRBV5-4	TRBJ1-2	ASSLDRYGYT
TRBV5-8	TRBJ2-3	ASRKEVGAQY
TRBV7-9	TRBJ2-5	ASSSEGVQETQY
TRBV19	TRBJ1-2	ASSFLSTGGGYGYT
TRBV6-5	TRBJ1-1	ASTNRAYTEAF
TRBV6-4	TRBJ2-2	ASSGQSNTGELF
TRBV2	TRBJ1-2	ASSVVYGYT
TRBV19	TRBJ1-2	AAKKGNNYGYT